This T cell receptor (beta chain) was captured in a study of monozygotic twins with inflammatory bowel disease. Study-level points and caveats: Repertoire similarity was not found to differ between concordant and discordant twins, possibly from limited power. What may have added variability to patient repertoires is that immunosuppressive treatments differed.

There were approximately 3,800 ng of total RNA used for each TCR library. Using the 5' RACE reads, TCRdb records one entry per CDR3 protein without DNA. The table lists fewer than 550,000 distinct CDR3 sequences. Collection of a roughly 2.4 ml blood sample took place per donor. This CDR3 region has 13 residues. The germline CDR1 and CDR2 sequences are SGHRS and YFSETQ. Concerning this clonotype: Antigen unknown.

This receptor was obtained from a human donor with ulcerative colitis or Crohn's disease, or a healthy co-twin of an affected twin (not recorded which). The sample consisted of blood. V and J are TRBV5-1 and TRBJ2-7. CDR3 in amino acids: CASSFVGDYEQYF.